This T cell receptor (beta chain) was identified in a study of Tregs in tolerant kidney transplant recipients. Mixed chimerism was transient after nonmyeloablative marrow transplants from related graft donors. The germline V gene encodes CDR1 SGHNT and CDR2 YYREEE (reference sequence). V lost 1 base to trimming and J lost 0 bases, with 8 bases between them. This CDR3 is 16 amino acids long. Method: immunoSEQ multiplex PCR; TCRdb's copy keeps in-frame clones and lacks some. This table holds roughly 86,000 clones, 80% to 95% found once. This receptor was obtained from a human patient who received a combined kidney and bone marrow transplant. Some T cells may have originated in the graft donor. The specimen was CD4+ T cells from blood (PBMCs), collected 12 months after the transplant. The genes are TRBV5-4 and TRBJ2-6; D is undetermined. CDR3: CASSLFRFSGANVLTF. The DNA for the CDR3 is TGTGCCAGCAGCTTGTTCCGGTTCTCTGGGGCCAACGTCCTGACTTTC.